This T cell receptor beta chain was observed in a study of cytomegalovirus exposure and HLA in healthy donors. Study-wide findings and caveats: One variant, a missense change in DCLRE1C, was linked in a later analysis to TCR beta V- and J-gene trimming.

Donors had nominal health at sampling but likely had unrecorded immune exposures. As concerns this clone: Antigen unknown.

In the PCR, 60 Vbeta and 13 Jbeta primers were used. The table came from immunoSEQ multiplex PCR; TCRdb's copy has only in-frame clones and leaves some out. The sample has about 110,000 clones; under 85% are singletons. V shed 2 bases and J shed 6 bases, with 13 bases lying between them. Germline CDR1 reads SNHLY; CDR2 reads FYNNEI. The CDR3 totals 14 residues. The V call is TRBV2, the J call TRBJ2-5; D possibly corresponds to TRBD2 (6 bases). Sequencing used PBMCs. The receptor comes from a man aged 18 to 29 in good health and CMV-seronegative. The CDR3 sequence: CASSELLAEKTQYF. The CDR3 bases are TGTGCCAGCAGTGAATTACTAGCAGAAAAGACCCAGTACTTC.